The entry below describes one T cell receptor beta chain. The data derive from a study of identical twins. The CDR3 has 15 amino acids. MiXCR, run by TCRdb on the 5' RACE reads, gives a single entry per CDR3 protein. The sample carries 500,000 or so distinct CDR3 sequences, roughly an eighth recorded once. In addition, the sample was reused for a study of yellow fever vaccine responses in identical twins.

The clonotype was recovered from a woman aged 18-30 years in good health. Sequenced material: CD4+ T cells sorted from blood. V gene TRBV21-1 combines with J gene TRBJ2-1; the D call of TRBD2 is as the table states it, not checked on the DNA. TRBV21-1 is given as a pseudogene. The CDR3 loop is CASSKVKREAGEQFF. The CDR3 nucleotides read TGTGCCAGCAGCAAAGTCAAGCGGGAGGCAGGCGAGCAGTTCTTC.